The text below deals with one T cell receptor beta chain. Its antigen remains unidentified. Per germline, CDR1 GTSNPN and CDR2 SVGIG (reference sequence). Trimming removed 2 bases from V and 9 bases from J; junction bases left unmatched: 9. CDR3 length equals 15 residues. This sample was included in a study of blood T cells in healthy people across ages. Notes on the study in general: Unknown donor CMV status possibly confounded expanded clonotype changes.

A second PCR, run for about 6 to 11 cycles, used a sample-barcoded 5' primer plus a J-beta primer mix. Using its own MiXCR run on the 5' RACE reads, TCRdb lists one record per CDR3 protein. The data contain hundreds of thousands of distinct CDR3 sequences, around 32% of them singletons. This receptor was identified in a woman of 80 years or more in good health. J is TRBJ1-6 and V is TRBV30; 8 positions match TRBD1. Sequencing was performed on blood. CDR3: CAWSTAGTGSSPLHF. Here the CDR3 DNA reads TGTGCCTGGAGTACAGCCGGGACAGGTTCTTCACCCCTCCACTTT.